This T cell receptor (beta chain) is from a study of T cell responses to AZD1222 COVID-19 vaccine listed by TCRdb under 2021. Background for the entire study: Because spike-specific TCR depth and breadth did not differ between the two schedules, AZD1222 recipients who got a second dose at roughly 4 weeks were pooled with those who got a second dose at roughly 12 weeks. TCR sequencing was performed for 230 to 250 trial participants, of whom about 200 were given two doses of AZD1222 and 26 were given two doses of MenACWY control vaccine. Trial participants were enrolled by age into 18-55, 56-69 and 70-plus year subgroups, with about 150, 27 and 61 TCR-sequenced participants respectively.

The CDR3, from cysteine to phenylalanine, totals 15 residues. The retained sequence is limited to the CDR3, 45 bases, with the frame set at the first base. CDR1 and CDR2 (LNHDA, SQIVND) derive from the germline V gene (reference sequence). A distance of 13 bases separates the germline ends of V and J, which lose 1 base and 4 bases respectively. As regards this clone: The target of this receptor is not known. Base quality data are lacking; no much larger clone is found one base away.

Explained via the paper, the time point label denotes: baseline before first vaccination. Vaccinee samples came from UK trials COV001 and COV002, including a single-blind randomized controlled phase 2/3 trial of AZD1222 (ChAdOx1 nCoV-19) in healthy adults. For TCRbeta chain sequencing, PBMC samples from trial participants were taken at day 0 and at day 28 after the second dose. Study-wide findings and limitations: Participants were mostly white British and included more females than males, and it was suggested by the authors that clonal diversity may have been underestimated. The 56-69-year group was small, and its depth increase did not reach significance, likely because of low power. Reportedly, close to half of the unique spike-specific TCRs recognized epitopes lying outside the regions that are mutated in the B.1.351 and B.1.1.7 variants. Because no samples from the day 14 peak response were available, repertoires could be characterized only after the peak T cell response. Conclusions about previously exposed vaccinees are limited, since just 5 or 6 AZD1222 recipients were seropositive for SARS-CoV-2 at baseline. A significant rise in spike-specific TCR breadth and depth was observed after two AZD1222 doses relative to day 0 and relative to MenACWY recipients. The vaccine-associated CD4 TCRs covered the entire spike protein, and the dominant responses fell in regions 160-218 and 743-854.

The CDR3 regions of human TCRbeta chains were analyzed by immunosequencing. For the original study's pipeline: Repertoire TCRs were checked for matches against a reference library of SARS-CoV-2-specific TCRs that had been generated using the MIRA antigen-specificity platform. Breadth was defined as the fraction of unique TCRs that were SARS-CoV-2-associated, and depth was defined as the fraction of total T cells that were SARS-CoV-2-associated. Using the MIRA data, each spike-specific TCR was mapped to the spike region that the TCR reacts to and placed in a CD4 or CD8 class. Log10-transformed breadth and depth values were compared by one-way ANOVA with Sidak's multiple comparisons tests. What TCRdb holds here is the immuneACCESS table cut down to in-frame rearrangements. Part of the clones is not present; checked against another copy, under half of the missing clones reflect an unresolved V gene, and the others are unexplained. V and J calls and clone size are copied from that table; D and trimming were computed from the DNA. This sample has some 80,000 clones in its table, and around 88% of those were observed once. The ten top clones hold 8.7% of the sample.

This specimen consisted of peripheral blood, obtained on day 0 of AZD1222 vaccination. This chain joins TRBV19 to TRBJ1-1; no D gene can be assigned with confidence. The receptor was derived from an adult in good health. In nucleotide form, the sequence is TGTGCCAGTAGTATAGGTAAGGGTTGGGGCACTGAAGCTTTCTTT. Its amino acids are CASSIGKGWGTEAFF.